The 30 T cell receptor beta chains below come from one sample, sequenced in a study of blood T cell repertoires in COVID-19 (TCRdb year 2020). Library prep was done by the immunoSEQ multiplex PCR assay. TCRdb took over this immuneACCESS table, retaining in-frame rearrangements with V and J assigned. Such tables are incomplete; in checked studies, under half of the missing clones stem from an unresolved V gene, and the remainder is unexplained. The sample profile shows tens of thousands of clones; around 80% of them were found once. Jointly, the top ten make up about 7% of the sample. The sequencing sample was made of peripheral blood. The source is a man in his fifties or sixties with active or convalescent COVID-19.

V usage is TRBV30 and J usage is TRBJ2-7, with a tentative D call TRBD1 (6 bases). Germline assignment: CDR1 GTSNPN and CDR2 SVGIG (reference sequence). V was cut by 0 bases and J by 11 bases, with 20 bases left in between. The CDR3 extends over 14 amino acids. In nucleotides, the CDR3 is TGTGCCTGGAGTGTTAGTTTGGTGCGACAGGAGAAGTACTTC. Translated, it gives CAWSVSLVRQEKYF.

This clone was picked up one time. This rearrangement joins TRBV28 to TRBJ1-2; D gene uncertain. In germline, CDR1 is MDHEN, CDR2 SYDVKM. Trimming took off 6 bases at V and 4 bases at J, with 12 bases between the two ends. The CDR3 runs 13 residues. CDR3 sequence reads: CASSTGGVYGYTF. CDR3 bases: TGTGCCAGCAGCACTGGCGGGGTCTATGGCTACACCTTC.

This clone was picked up a small number of times. The genes are TRBV2 and TRBJ1-2, with TRBD1 matching 9 bases. This CDR3 has 14 amino acids. V shed 6 bases and J 4 bases; nucleotides not matched to a gene: 6. CDR1 is SNHLY and CDR2 is FYNNEI in the germline V gene. CDR3 protein: CASREQGAGYGYTF. The CDR3 DNA is TGTGCCAGCAGAGAACAGGGGGCTGGCTATGGCTACACCTTC. The full variable domain, in which reference TRBV2 and TRBJ1-2 provide the parts outside the CDR3, is EPEVTQTPSHQVTQMGQEVILRCVPISNHLYFYWYRQILGQKVEFLVSFYNNEISEKSEIFDDQFSVERPDGSNFTLKIRSTKLEDSAMYFCASREQGAGYGYTFGSGTRLTVV.

This chain joins TRBV7-9 and TRBJ1-2; TRBD1 might be the D (6 bases). V lost 4 bases and J 6 bases, leaving 6 bases between the germline ends. From germline, CDR1 is SEHNR and CDR2 FQNEAQ (reference sequence). This CDR3 has 11 residues. Here the CDR3 DNA reads TGTGCCAGCAGCTACAGGGATGGCTACACCTTC. Residues: CASSYRDGYTF.

Here the CDR3 DNA reads TGTGCCAGCAGCTCAAGAGGACAGGGGCGAGGCTACACCTTC. This encodes CASSSRGQGRGYTF. V gene TRBV7-2 combines with J gene TRBJ1-2; 9 nucleotides match TRBD1. Germline CDR1 SGHTA, CDR2 FQGNSA. The trim removed 4 bases at V and 8 bases at J, leaving 8 bases unmatched. The CDR3 contains 14 residues.

The V call is TRBV24-1, the J call TRBJ2-1; 9 bases agree with TRBD1. The CDR3 covers 15 residues. Losses at the gene ends were 7 bases for V and 7 bases for J; bases not matched to a gene: 10. Germline CDR1 KGHDR, CDR2 SFDVKD. DNA of the CDR3: TGTGCCACCAGACAATCCGGGACAGGGTATAATGAGCAGTTCTTC. Its translation: CATRQSGTGYNEQFF.

The chain uses TRBV18 and TRBJ1-5; the D gene is possibly TRBD1 (5 bases). This CDR3 has 12 amino acids. Germline CDR1 is KGHSH and CDR2 is LQKENI. The V gene lost 5 bases and the J gene lost 5 bases, with 7 bases spanning the gap. This chain's CDR3 is CASSTGDQPQHF. The CDR3 region has the DNA TGTGCCAGCTCAACGGGGGATCAGCCCCAGCATTTT.

The chain carries TRBV11-3 and TRBJ1-6; 8 bases align to TRBD1. The germline V gene encodes CDR1 SGHNT and CDR2 YENEEA. Losses at the gene ends were 5 bases for V and 7 bases for J; bases not matched to a gene: 16. CDR3 size: 18 residues. For the CDR3, the DNA is TGTGCCAGCAGCCCCCTAATTGGACAGGGACAATGGAATTCACCCCTCCACTTT. Translating gives CASSPLIGQGQWNSPLHF. Using reference TRBV11-3 and TRBJ1-6 for the parts outside the CDR3, the full variable domain is EAGVVQSPRYKIIEKKQPVAFWCNPISGHNTLYWYLQNLGQGPELLIRYENEEAVDDSQLPKDRFSAERLKGVDSTLKIQPAELGDSAVYLCASSPLIGQGQWNSPLHFGNGTRLTVT.

This clone was seen a single time. The V and J genes are TRBV28 and TRBJ1-2; 8 nucleotides line up with TRBD1. The V gene end was trimmed by 5 bases and the J gene end by 8 bases; junction bases not matched to a gene: 7. The CDR3 has 13 amino acids. Germline CDR1 is MDHEN and CDR2 is SYDVKM. The CDR3 sequence is CASSTGQGGGYTF. The CDR3 DNA is TGTGCCAGCAGTACCGGACAGGGTGGAGGCTACACCTTC.

J is TRBJ2-1 and V is TRBV20-1; D might be TRBD1 (6 bases). The CDR3 is 11 amino acids. V was shortened by 2 bases and J by 12 bases, with 11 bases between the two germline ends. Germline CDR1 DFQATT, CDR2 SNEGSKA (reference sequence). In DNA, the CDR3 is TGCAGTGCTAGACTAGGGGGTGGGCAGTTCTTC. Translated, it gives CSARLGGGQFF.

V is TRBV29-1 and J is TRBJ1-1; the match to TRBD1 covers 9 bases. Germline-derived CDR1 and CDR2 are SQVTM and ANQGSEA. The length of the CDR3 is 16 residues. Trimming at V came to 1 base and at J to 4 bases, leaving 10 bases not matched to a gene. This CDR3 is CSVEAAPGQGRTEAFF. CDR3 sequence (DNA): TGCAGCGTTGAAGCCGCCCCGGGACAGGGTCGCACTGAAGCTTTCTTT.

The V gene is TRBV6-5, the J gene TRBJ2-7; D gene ambiguous. Germline values: CDR1 MNHEY, CDR2 SVGAGI. The CDR3 covers 12 residues. Trimming stripped 7 bases from V and 4 bases from J, with 11 bases between. This CDR3 is CASTGSIYEQYF. The CDR3 DNA follows: TGTGCCAGCACCGGGTCGATTTACGAGCAGTACTTC.

DNA for the CDR3: TGCGCCAGCAGCTTGGCAGGGACAGGCACAGATACGCAGTATTTT. Protein sequence: CASSLAGTGTDTQYF. The V and J genes are TRBV5-1 and TRBJ2-3; 7 bases match TRBD1. The germline gives CDR1 SGHRS, CDR2 YFSETQ. CDR3 length equals 15 residues. The J segment lost 1 base and the V segment lost 0 bases, leaving 2 bases of the junction unmatched.

The chain carries TRBV12-3 or TRBV12-4 and TRBJ1-2; 7 bases are a match to TRBD1. This CDR3 spans 13 amino acids. The trim removed 2 bases at V and 11 bases at J, leaving 8 bases unmatched. Written as DNA, the CDR3 is TGTGCCAGCAGTTTAACCCGGGACAGCTTGTACACCTTC. Its translation is CASSLTRDSLYTF.

V usage is TRBV29-1 and J usage is TRBJ1-2; TRBD1 agrees at 9 bases. Germline V gene lookup returns CDR1 SQVTM and CDR2 ANQGSEA. Germline trimming cut 6 bases from V and 3 bases from J; bases unmatched to any gene: 5. The CDR3 runs to 13 residues. Here the CDR3 reads CSVGTGSDYGYTF. The CDR3 DNA sequence: TGCAGCGTCGGGACAGGGTCAGACTATGGCTACACCTTC.

The table lists this clone with a count of one. Here the CDR3 DNA reads TGCGCCAGCAGCTTACAGGGATCCTACAATGAGCAGTTCTTC. Translated: CASSLQGSYNEQFF. The V gene is TRBV5-1, the J gene TRBJ2-1, with a possible D match to TRBD1 (6 bases). This CDR3 has 14 amino acids. V shed 2 bases and J shed 1 base, with 7 bases lying between them. Germline CDR1 is SGHRS and CDR2 is YFSETQ.

The J gene is TRBJ2-5, the V gene TRBV28; 11 bases are shared with TRBD2. Trimming removed 6 bases from V and 1 base from J; junction bases left unmatched: 4. CDR3 size: 15 residues. Germline-derived CDR1 and CDR2 are MDHEN and SYDVKM. CDR3 in amino acids: CASRLAGGPQETQYF. The DNA for the CDR3 is TGTGCCAGCAGATTAGCGGGGGGGCCCCAAGAGACCCAGTACTTC.

This sequence joins TRBV4-1 and TRBJ2-5, with TRBD1 matching over 8 bases. The CDR3 is 14 amino acids. Germline V gene lookup returns CDR1 MGHRA and CDR2 YSYEKL. The V segment lost 1 base and the J segment 5 bases; nucleotides outside the gene matches: 3. CDR3 residues: CASSQGQGPETQYF. The CDR3, as DNA: TGCGCCAGCAGCCAAGGACAGGGGCCGGAGACCCAGTACTTC.

This clone was seen once. The chain couples TRBV10-3 to TRBJ1-2; D possibly corresponds to TRBD1 (6 bases). Germline V gene sequence: CDR1 ENHRY, CDR2 SYGVKD. V lost 3 bases to trimming and J lost 4 bases, with 9 bases between them. CDR3 length: 13 residues. The CDR3 loop reads CAISEQGPYGYTF. In DNA, the CDR3 is TGTGCCATCAGTGAACAGGGACCCTATGGCTACACCTTC.

This sequence joins TRBV20-1 and TRBJ2-3, with 8 bases matching TRBD2. This CDR3 has 15 residues. Unmatched junction bases numbered 6, after V lost 3 bases and J lost 1 base. Germline-derived CDR1 and CDR2 are DFQATT and SNEGSKA (reference sequence). For the CDR3, the DNA is TGCAGTGCTAGTTTGTCACTAGCGGGCACAGATACGCAGTATTTT. Translated: CSASLSLAGTDTQYF.

This clone turned up a few times. The V gene is TRBV28, the J gene TRBJ2-6, with D perhaps matching TRBD1 (6 bases). Between the trimmed V and J ends, which lost 4 bases and 3 bases, there was a span of 19 bases. CDR1 and CDR2 from the germline V gene are MDHEN and SYDVKM. The CDR3 is made up of 18 amino acids. CDR3 sequence reads: CASSSQQVQGGGANVLTF. CDR3 sequence (DNA): TGTGCCAGCAGTTCCCAGCAAGTACAGGGTGGTGGGGCCAACGTCCTGACTTTC.

The rearrangement joins TRBV7-2 to TRBJ1-2; D not resolved. CDR1 SGHTA and CDR2 FQGNSA come from the germline V gene. V lost 5 bases to trimming and J lost 5 bases, with 18 bases between them. This CDR3 has 15 residues. CDR3 in amino acids: CASSSGPFKEYGYTF. The CDR3 region has the DNA TGTGCCAGCAGCAGTGGGCCTTTCAAAGAGTATGGCTACACCTTC. The full variable domain, completed using reference TRBV7-2 and TRBJ1-2, is GAGVSQSPSNKVTEKGKDVELRCDPISGHTALYWYRQSLGQGLEFLIYFQGNSAPDKSGLPSDRFSAERTGGSVSTLTIQRTQQEDSAVYLCASSSGPFKEYGYTFGSGTRLTVV.

The rearrangement links TRBV7-2 to TRBJ2-5, with TRBD1 identical over 8 bases. V dropped 5 bases and J dropped 5; count of bases not matched to a gene: 4. This CDR3 has 13 amino acids. In germline, CDR1 is SGHTA, CDR2 FQGNSA. The CDR3 reads CASSDRGRETQYF. The CDR3 coding sequence is TGTGCCAGCAGCGACAGGGGAAGGGAGACCCAGTACTTC.

In DNA form, the CDR3 reads TGTGCCAGCAGCTGGGACAGGGGCCGCGGAAATGAAAAACTGTTTTTT. This encodes CASSWDRGRGNEKLFF. This rearrangement joins TRBV5-6 to TRBJ1-4; the match to TRBD1 covers 10 bases. The V segment lost 3 bases and the J segment 5 bases; nucleotides outside the gene matches: 7. The V gene's germline CDR1 is SGHDT and CDR2 YYEEEE. This CDR3 is 16 amino acids long.

The chain is built from TRBV6-5 and TRBJ1-1; no clear D gene. This CDR3 is built from 14 residues. Trimming removed 7 bases from V and 7 bases from J, with 19 bases in between. The germline CDR1 and CDR2 sequences are MNHEY and SVGAGI. DNA for the CDR3: TGTGCCAGCACCATTAGTTACAGTGGAGGTGAAGCTTTCTTT. This codes for CASTISYSGGEAFF.

J is TRBJ2-5 and V is TRBV4-3; tentative D call: TRBD1 (6 bases). Trimming stripped 0 bases from V and 5 bases from J, with 16 bases between. The CDR3 is made up of 16 amino acids. Germline lookup yields CDR1 LGHNA and CDR2 YSLEER. In DNA form, the CDR3 reads TGCGCCAGCAGCCAAGATCTTGTCAGGGGAAAGGAGACCCAGTACTTC. It yields the protein CASSQDLVRGKETQYF.

V and J are TRBV6-6 and TRBJ2-7; D is uncertain. Germline values: CDR1 MNHNY, CDR2 SVGAGI (reference sequence). V was pared by 5 bases and J by 2 bases, with 22 bases between. This CDR3 is built from 17 residues. CDR3 sequence reads: CASSLNPPGYQPYEQYF. In DNA form, the CDR3 reads TGTGCCAGCAGTCTAAACCCCCCGGGTTATCAACCCTACGAGCAGTACTTC.

The rearrangement uses TRBV18 and TRBJ1-4, with a possible D match to TRBD1 (6 bases). The V end lost 5 bases, the J end lost 8 bases, and 15 bases lay between the germline ends. This CDR3 spans 14 amino acids. Per the germline V gene, CDR1 is KGHSH and CDR2 is LQKENI. The CDR3 DNA reads TGTGCCAGCTCAAACAGGGAGAGGGCCGAAAAACTGTTTTTT. It translates to CASSNRERAEKLFF. The variable domain in full, with the rest retrieved from reference TRBV18 and TRBJ1-4, is NAGVMQNPRHLVRRRGQEARLRCSPMKGHSHVYWYRQLPEEGLKFMVYLQKENIIDESGMPKERFSAEFPKEGPSILRIQQVVRGDSAAYFCASSNRERAEKLFFGSGTQLSVL.

The rearrangement uses TRBV3-1 (or the pseudogene TRBV3-2) and TRBJ2-1; 9 bases line up with TRBD1. V shed 2 bases, J shed 4 bases, and the junction held 6 bases outside the gene matches. The CDR3 is 16 amino acids. Germline V CDR1 and CDR2: LGHDT, YNNKEL (reference sequence). As DNA, the CDR3 is TGTGCCAGCAGCCAACCGGGACAGGGTACGTACAATGAGCAGTTCTTC. Translation gives CASSQPGQGTYNEQFF.

The chain couples TRBV4-3 to TRBJ1-1, with D perhaps matching TRBD1 (5 bases). The germline CDR1 and CDR2 sequences are LGHNA and YSLEER. This CDR3 is 14 amino acids long. Trimming stripped 0 bases from V and 5 bases from J, with 10 bases between. CDR3 in DNA: TGCGCCAGCAGCCAAGAAGGGGCGATGACTGAAGCTTTCTTT. This gives the protein CASSQEGAMTEAFF.